This T cell receptor beta chain came from a study of CXCR3-negative and CXCR3-positive naive CD8 T cells. For the study at large: Total TRB output reached 110 million to 150 million reads, about 1.5 +/- 0.3 million per library. Study-level findings and limits: Comparably high diversity was seen in both naive subsets, and much lower diversity in memory CD8+ cells. Hydrophobicity of TRB CDR3s was greater in CXCR3-positive naive cells than in CXCR3-negative naive cells.

As concerns this clonotype: The antigen remains undetermined.

Triplicates of over 250,000 cells were sorted from each CD8+ T cell subset. Naive CD8+ T cells showed CD45RO-CCR7+CD27+CD95-. Via 5' RACE with UMI labels, TRB cDNA libraries were prepared. For each CDR3 protein, TCRdb gives one entry from its re-call of the 5' RACE reads, without DNA. The table for this sample gives roughly 100,000 distinct CDR3 sequences. The CDR3 consists of 16 residues. CDR1 and CDR2 (germline): SQVTM, ANQGSEA. The chain joins TRBV29-1 to TRBJ1-2. The sequencing input was naive CXCR3+ CD8+ T cells from blood. Subset meaning: CD45RO-CCR7+CD27+CD95- naive CD8+ T cells expressing CXCR3 (TNR3+). This TCR was sampled from a human donor in good health. Some clones in this sample may be carry-over from other donors' samples. CDR3 sequence reads: CSVEDPQGLLNYGYTF.